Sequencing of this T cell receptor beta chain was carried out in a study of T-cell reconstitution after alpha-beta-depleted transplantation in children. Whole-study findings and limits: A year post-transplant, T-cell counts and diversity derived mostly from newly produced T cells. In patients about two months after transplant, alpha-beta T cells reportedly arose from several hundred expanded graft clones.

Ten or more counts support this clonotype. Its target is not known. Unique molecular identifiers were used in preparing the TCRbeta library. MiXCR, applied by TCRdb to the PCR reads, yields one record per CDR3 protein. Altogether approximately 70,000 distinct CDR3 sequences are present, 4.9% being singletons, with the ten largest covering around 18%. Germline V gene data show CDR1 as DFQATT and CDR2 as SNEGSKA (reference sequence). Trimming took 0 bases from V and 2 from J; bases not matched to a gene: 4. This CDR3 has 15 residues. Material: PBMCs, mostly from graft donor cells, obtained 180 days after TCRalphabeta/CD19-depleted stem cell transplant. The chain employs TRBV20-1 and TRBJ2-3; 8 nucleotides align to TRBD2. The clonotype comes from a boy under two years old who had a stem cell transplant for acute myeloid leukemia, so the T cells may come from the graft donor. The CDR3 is CSARDRRGATDTQYF. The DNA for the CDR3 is TGCAGTGCTAGAGATAGGCGGGGGGCCACAGATACGCAGTATTTT.